This TCR beta chain derives from a study of human T cells and chemical hapten exposure (dated by TCRdb to the early 2020s). In the study overall: For sensitization, 2% DPC in acetone was applied to a roughly 2 cm by roughly 2 cm area of upper inner arm skin. Libraries were pooled for sequencing, and per-sample TCR yields varied mainly because of small differences in library volumes within the pool. Weekly therapeutic DPC doses were additionally applied to the scalp of patients throughout the roughly 24-week study period. The study tracked peripheral blood TCR repertoire changes in vivo during primary and secondary sensitization to the hapten diphenylcyclopropenone (DPC) in alopecia patients. The patient cohort, mostly female, included alopecia areata with under or over 50% scalp involvement, alopecia totalis and alopecia universalis. Blood for TCR sequencing was provided by twenty-nine alopecia patients at one to four time points (pre-sensitization, 2, 6 and 24 weeks). Blood samples were taken from patients before sensitization (week 0) and at 2, 6 and about 24 weeks after DPC sensitization. Patch testing was done on the upper back using Finn chambers containing 0.01% DPC, and results were scored after 6 days according to International Contact Dermatitis Research Group standards.

The library was generated by RACE. The sequencing machine was a NextSeq 500. During library preparation, unique molecular identifiers were attached to individual cDNA molecules so that TCRs could be counted in a quantitative, reproducible way. Both TCR alpha and TCR beta chains were sequenced from each blood RNA sample. The original methods were these. Samples had a median of roughly 99,000 TCRs, with a range from about 23,224 to 750,000. V, J and CDR3 annotation of the TCR reads was performed with the Decombinator software suite. Every sample was subsampled to the same number of TCRs (28,000) for the PS versus PT1 abundance plots. TCRs were defined as expanded if absent before sensitization and observed at least eight times at the 2-week time point. TCRdb reprocessed the public reads (quality trimming at Q25 with fastp, clone calling with MiXCR) and kept in-frame beta chains. Here each entry gathers all rows of one CDR3 protein and keeps the most common genes and DNA. What appears here as the V and J calls and clone size reflects TCRdb's work, not the paper's. The sample table holds approximately 370,000 distinct CDR3 sequences, of which about 5% were seen once. The ten largest clones take up roughly 8.2% of the sample.

The time point label here, explained by the study, means: pre-sensitization, week 0. The sample's treatment or condition label, decoded: therapeutic diphenylcyclopropenone sensitization with weekly scalp DPC. Blood at each patch-test visit was drawn before the patch test was applied. Eligible patients were aged 18 to 70, diagnosed with alopecia, deemed suitable for DPC therapy, and excluded if pregnant. Total RNA was extracted from unfractionated whole blood collected in Tempus Blood RNA tubes. Beyond this particular receptor, the publication reports: Expanded TCRs formed significantly more large CDR3 similarity clusters than pre-sensitization or healthy control sets, consistent with antigen-driven responses. Repeated subsampling changed both the strength of the expansion versus patch-test correlation and the threshold at which that correlation became significant. Patch test score was positively correlated with the number of PT1 expanded TCRs, with significance at thresholds 8, 16 and 32 but not at 4. Because all patients had alopecia, a presumed autoimmune disease, the immune response of the patients might differ from that of healthy individuals. DPC sensitization did not change the number of TCRs with a frequency above 1 in 1000, and there was no evidence of changes in global repertoire structure.

In its sample, this clonotype was seen a few times. Its antigen is unknown. No quality values exist for individual bases; no much larger clone is one base distant. CDR1 LGHNA and CDR2 YSLEER are derived from the germline V gene. Cut back by 6 bases and 5 bases, the V and J ends lie 17 bases apart. From its cysteine to its phenylalanine, the CDR3 spans 15 amino acids. Only the CDR3 portion is preserved as DNA: 45 bases, with reading frame beginning at the first base. Recombination linked TRBV4-3 to TRBJ2-1, with the D gene possibly TRBD1 or TRBD2, each one fitting 5 bases. The receptor was derived from a woman aged 18 to 35 with alopecia areata. Some clones in this sample may be carry-over from other donors' samples. Sequencing used whole blood, obtained in connection with sensitization to the hapten diphenylcyclopropenone (DPC). The DNA sequence is as follows: TGCGCCAGCAGAAAAGGGACGGGGCTGGACAATGAGCAGTTCTTC. It is translated as CASRKGTGLDNEQFF.